The 31 T cell receptor beta chains listed next were all sequenced from one sample in a study of blood T cell repertoires in COVID-19. Sequenced by immunoSEQ multiplex PCR; TCRdb stores in-frame clones only, minus some. The data show fewer than 200,000 clones, approximately 90% seen once. The sequenced material came from peripheral blood. Receptor source: a man aged 45-60 years who had recovered from COVID-19.

The V call is TRBV4-1, the J call TRBJ2-7, with a possible D match to TRBD2 (6 bases). The CDR3 totals 16 residues. The germline V gene has CDR1 MGHRA and CDR2 YSYEKL. V was shortened by 0 bases and J by 4 bases, with 16 bases between the two germline ends. For the CDR3, the DNA is TGCGCCAGCAGCCAAGAGGCGGAGGGGATCCATTACGAGCAGTACTTC. Translating it yields CASSQEAEGIHYEQYF.

This chain links TRBV3-1 (or the pseudogene TRBV3-2) with TRBJ2-3; 14 bases are a match to TRBD2. This CDR3 is 15 amino acids long. V lost 6 bases to trimming and J lost 4 bases; unmatched junction nucleotides: 3. The germline V gene has CDR1 LGHDT and CDR2 YNNKEL (reference sequence). This CDR3 reads CASRGLAGGPDTQYF. The CDR3 nucleotides read TGTGCCAGCAGAGGACTAGCGGGGGGCCCAGATACGCAGTATTTT.

The rearrangement links TRBV7-2 to TRBJ2-5; 8 positions match TRBD2. V gave up 2 bases and J gave up 5 bases; unmatched junction bases: 4. The CDR3 runs 14 residues. Germline V lookup: CDR1 SGHTA, CDR2 FQGNSA. The CDR3 DNA is TGTGCCAGCAGCTTACCCCCGGGAGGGGAGACCCAGTACTTC. This translates into CASSLPPGGETQYF.

DNA for the CDR3: TGTGCCAGCAGCTTATCGGGACAGGGTTTGTCTGGAAACACCATATATTTT. Its protein is CASSLSGQGLSGNTIYF. The chain carries TRBV7-6 and TRBJ1-3; 9 bases match TRBD1. This CDR3 comprises 17 residues. The junction had 6 bases not matched to a gene; V was cut back by 2 bases and J by 1 base. The germline gives CDR1 SGHVS, CDR2 FNYEAQ.

The chain links TRBV5-6 to TRBJ1-4, with 7 bases fitting TRBD1. The junction had 6 bases not matched to a gene; V was cut back by 0 bases and J by 4 bases. CDR1 and CDR2 from the germline V gene are SGHDT and YYEEEE. The CDR3 length is 16 residues. The CDR3 reads CASSLGTGTVNEKLFF. The CDR3 DNA is TGTGCCAGCAGCTTGGGTACCGGGACAGTTAATGAAAAACTGTTTTTT. The complete variable domain, with remaining parts taken from reference TRBV5-6 and TRBJ1-4, reads DAGVTQSPTHLIKTRGQQVTLRCSPKSGHDTVSWYQQALGQGPQFIFQYYEEEERQRGNFPDRFSGHQFPNYSSELNVNALLLGDSALYLCASSLGTGTVNEKLFFGSGTQLSVL.

The chain uses TRBV18 and TRBJ2-7; 11 bases map to TRBD1. CDR3 length: 16 residues. Per the germline V gene, CDR1 is KGHSH and CDR2 is LQKENI. The trim removed 3 bases at V and 5 bases at J, leaving 9 bases unmatched. The chain's CDR3 is CASSPLQGTGGNEQYF. As DNA, the CDR3 is TGTGCCAGCTCACCTCTCCAGGGGACAGGGGGGAACGAGCAGTACTTC.

This clone appeared many times. The chain recombines TRBV5-1 with TRBJ2-1; TRBD2 aligns across 12 bases. V trimming: 3 bases; J trimming: 7 bases; junction bases outside the gene matches: 2. This CDR3 is built from 14 residues. The germline CDR1 and CDR2 sequences are SGHRS and YFSETQ. The CDR3 DNA follows: TGCGCCAGCAGCTCTGGGACTAGCGGGAATGAGCAGTTCTTC. This codes for CASSSGTSGNEQFF.

J is TRBJ2-7 and V is TRBV27, with 15 bases fitting TRBD2. Germline CDR1 reads MNHEY; CDR2 reads SMNVEV (reference sequence). V gave up 5 bases and J gave up 2 bases; unmatched junction bases: 7. The CDR3 sequence is 17 residues long. CDR3: CASSAGLAGGDPYEQYF. As DNA, the CDR3 is TGTGCCAGCAGTGCCGGACTAGCGGGAGGGGATCCCTACGAGCAGTACTTC.

The chain combines TRBV28 with TRBJ1-2; 8 positions agree with TRBD1. V shed 8 bases and J 8 bases; nucleotides not matched to a gene: 7. Germline V gene sequence: CDR1 MDHEN, CDR2 SYDVKM. This CDR3 comprises 12 residues. The DNA for the CDR3 is TGTGCCAGCCACCCAGGGGGCCGGGGCTACACCTTC. Translation gives CASHPGGRGYTF.

The chain uses TRBV7-2 and TRBJ2-7, with D hard to call. CDR1 SGHTA and CDR2 FQGNSA come from the germline V gene. This CDR3 is built from 13 residues. V shed 1 base and J shed 4 bases, with 8 bases lying between them. In DNA, the CDR3 is TGTGCCAGCAGCTTAGAGCGCGAATACGAGCAGTACTTC. It translates to CASSLEREYEQYF.

The chain links TRBV25-1 to TRBJ2-5, with a tentative D call TRBD2 (5 bases). The V gene's germline CDR1 is MGHDK and CDR2 SYGVNS. The germline V and J ends were trimmed by 0 bases and 1 base, with 9 bases remaining between them. The CDR3 is 15 amino acids. The CDR3 DNA follows: TGTGCCAGCAGTGAATATCGAGGGCTCCAAGAGACCCAGTACTTC. Encoded protein: CASSEYRGLQETQYF.

The chain recombines TRBV5-1 with TRBJ2-1, with a weak D call TRBD2 (6 bases). The CDR3 sequence is 15 residues long. Germline CDR1 SGHRS, CDR2 YFSETQ. Trimming took 5 bases from V and 0 from J, leaving 12 bases between them. The CDR3 protein is CASSGGTGSYNEQFF. The CDR3 DNA reads as TGCGCCAGCAGTGGCGGGACCGGCTCCTACAATGAGCAGTTCTTC.

The V and J genes are TRBV4-2 and TRBJ2-7, with 15 bases lining up with TRBD2. After removal of 1 base from V and 4 bases from J, the junction contained 8 bases not matched to a gene. The CDR3 is made up of 18 amino acids. Germline CDR1 reads LGHNA; CDR2 reads YNFKEQ. The CDR3 spells CASSQGTSGGAGMYEQYF. The CDR3 bases are TGTGCCAGCAGCCAAGGGACTAGCGGGGGGGCCGGGATGTACGAGCAGTACTTC.

J is TRBJ2-5 and V is TRBV6-5, with D possibly matching TRBD1 (6 bases). CDR1 is MNHEY, CDR2 SVGAGI, per germline. V lost 4 bases to trimming and J lost 0 bases, with 9 bases between them. The CDR3 spans 14 residues. The DNA of the CDR3 is TGTGCCAGCAGTTCACAGGGTAACCAAGAGACCCAGTACTTC. Translating gives CASSSQGNQETQYF.

The rearrangement joins TRBV6-6 to TRBJ2-2, with TRBD1 matching 8 bases. This CDR3 comprises 16 residues. Per germline, CDR1 MNHNY and CDR2 SVGAGI (reference sequence). After removal of 3 bases from V and 0 bases from J, the junction contained 3 bases not matched to a gene. The CDR3 spells CASSYTGGTNTGELFF. CDR3 nucleotide sequence: TGTGCCAGCAGTTATACAGGGGGTACGAACACCGGGGAGCTGTTTTTT.

The table lists this clone with a few counts. The chain uses TRBV6-2 or TRBV6-3 and TRBJ1-5; maybe TRBD1 (6 bases). Germline values: CDR1 MNHEY, CDR2 SVGEGT. Trimming took 6 bases from V and 15 from J, leaving 24 bases between them. This CDR3 is built from 14 residues. Written as DNA, the CDR3 is TGTGCCAGCAGATACGGACCCCGGGGGGCGGACGGGCATTTT. This encodes CASRYGPRGADGHF.

The chain links TRBV27 to TRBJ1-2, with D maybe TRBD1 (5 bases). The length of the CDR3 is 16 residues. From germline, CDR1 is MNHEY and CDR2 SMNVEV (reference sequence). Between the trimmed V and J ends, which lost 1 base and 8 bases, there was a span of 20 bases. The CDR3 DNA is TGTGCCAGCAGTTTATTTGCGGGGCGCAGGGCGGACGGCTACACCTTC. Protein: CASSLFAGRRADGYTF.

This chain uses TRBV9 with TRBJ1-1; unclear D gene. CDR1 is SGDLS, CDR2 YYNGEE, per germline. This CDR3 has 13 amino acids. Deletions cut 0 bases from V and 4 bases from J, with 7 bases between. DNA of the CDR3: TGTGCCAGCAGCGTAGCTATCCGCACTGAAGCTTTCTTT. Translation gives CASSVAIRTEAFF.

CDR3 amino acids: CASSLTSGGSYEQFF. The CDR3 DNA reads TGTGCCAGCAGCCTCACTAGCGGGGGATCCTATGAGCAGTTCTTC. The gene calls are TRBV7-6 and TRBJ2-1; 11 nucleotides line up with TRBD2. CDR1 is SGHVS, CDR2 FNYEAQ, per germline. V trimming: 5 bases; J trimming: 8 bases; junction bases outside the gene matches: 8. The length of the CDR3 is 15 residues.

The chain recombines TRBV24-1 with TRBJ2-3; 10 bases are shared with TRBD1. The germline V gene encodes CDR1 KGHDR and CDR2 SFDVKD. The CDR3 is 15 amino acids. Germline trimming cut 6 bases from V and 0 bases from J; bases unmatched to any gene: 2. CDR3 nucleotides: TGTGCCACCAGTCGACAGGGGGCTAGCACAGATACGCAGTATTTT. Protein: CATSRQGASTDTQYF.

This chain joins TRBV7-3 and TRBJ2-1; 8 positions agree with TRBD2. The CDR3 contains 15 residues. V trimming: 0 bases; J trimming: 4 bases; junction bases outside the gene matches: 2. Looked up from germline, CDR1 is SGHTA and CDR2 is FQGTGA. The CDR3 DNA reads TGTGCCAGCAGCTTAACGGCGGGAGGTTACAATGAGCAGTTCTTC. It codes for CASSLTAGGYNEQFF.

CDR3 in DNA: TGCGCCAGCAGCCAAGTCCAGGTTAATTCACCCCTCCACTTT. It yields the protein CASSQVQVNSPLHF. The rearrangement links TRBV4-3 to TRBJ1-6; D uncertain. The CDR3 is 14 residues long. CDR1 and CDR2 from the germline V gene are LGHNA and YSLEER. Trimming left V 1 base short and J 6 bases short, with 7 bases between.

The chain joins TRBV19 to TRBJ2-3, with 7 positions matching TRBD1. The trim removed 6 bases at V and 4 bases at J, leaving 10 bases unmatched. This CDR3 has 15 amino acids. Looked up from germline, CDR1 is LNHDA and CDR2 is SQIVND (reference sequence). CDR3 DNA: TGTGCCAGTAGAAACAGGGGTATTAGGTCAGATACGCAGTATTTT. Protein sequence: CASRNRGIRSDTQYF.

This clone was seen a few times. The chain recombines TRBV18 with TRBJ1-3, with D unresolved. This CDR3 has 15 residues. V dropped 0 bases and J dropped 4 bases, with 10 bases sitting between them. Looked up from germline, CDR1 is KGHSH and CDR2 is LQKENI. The chain's CDR3 is CASSPPYRRGNTIYF. CDR3 in DNA: TGTGCCAGCTCACCACCGTATAGGAGGGGAAACACCATATATTTT.

The genes are TRBV18 and TRBJ1-4; D remains unclear. The CDR3 spans 14 residues. V was clipped by 6 bases and J by 4 bases, with 12 bases between them. Germline assignment: CDR1 KGHSH and CDR2 LQKENI. In DNA, the CDR3 is TGTGCCAGCTCTCCTAATAAACTTAATGAAAAACTGTTTTTT. It encodes CASSPNKLNEKLFF.

The chain has TRBV18 and TRBJ1-4, with 10 bases that match TRBD1. CDR1 KGHSH and CDR2 LQKENI come from the germline V gene. Trimming took 3 bases from V and 1 from J; bases not matched to a gene: 8. This CDR3 has 18 residues. The DNA of the CDR3 is TGTGCCAGCTCACCTATAGGGACAGGGGCGAGAACTAATGAAAAACTGTTTTTT. Translation: CASSPIGTGARTNEKLFF.

V is TRBV27 and J is TRBJ2-7; D may be TRBD2 (6 bases). The V end was cut by 5 bases, the J end by 1 base, with 12 bases between. Per germline, CDR1 MNHEY and CDR2 SMNVEV (reference sequence). This CDR3 contains 14 residues. CDR3 bases: TGTGCCAGCAGTAATAGCGGATCGTCCTACGAGCAGTACTTC. It is translated as CASSNSGSSYEQYF.

The J gene is TRBJ2-2, the V gene TRBV6-4; 8 bases agree with TRBD1. Germline lookup yields CDR1 MRHNA and CDR2 SNTAGT. Germline trimming cut 0 bases from V and 3 bases from J; bases unmatched to any gene: 6. There are 17 residues in the CDR3. CDR3 coding DNA: TGTGCCAGCAGTGACTCTTTCAGGGGGCAGGACACCGGGGAGCTGTTTTTT. Its translation: CASSDSFRGQDTGELFF.

V and J are TRBV5-4 and TRBJ2-1, with 8 bases fitting TRBD2. There are 16 residues in the CDR3. Per germline, CDR1 SGHNT and CDR2 YYREEE (reference sequence). V was clipped by 0 bases and J by 2 bases; unmatched bases: 4. The CDR3 coding sequence is TGTGCCAGCAGCTTGGGGACTAGCCGCGCCTACAATGAGCAGTTCTTC. It encodes CASSLGTSRAYNEQFF.

J is TRBJ2-3 and V is TRBV5-1; 8 bases line up with TRBD2. Germline CDR1 is SGHRS and CDR2 is YFSETQ. Trimming cost V 7 bases and J 6 bases; bases outside gene matches: 10. This CDR3 is 14 amino acids long. CDR3 in amino acids: CASHEAGGFDTQYF. CDR3 DNA: TGCGCCAGCCACGAGGCGGGAGGATTCGATACGCAGTATTTT.

Here the CDR3 reads CASSLDRGQVDTQYF. CDR3 DNA sequence: TGTGCCAGCAGCTTAGATAGGGGGCAGGTAGATACGCAGTATTTT. This sequence joins TRBV7-2 and TRBJ2-3, with 7 bases fitting TRBD1. The CDR3 length is 15 residues. In germline, CDR1 is SGHTA, CDR2 FQGNSA. J was trimmed by 5 bases and V by 1 base; bases with no gene match: 6.